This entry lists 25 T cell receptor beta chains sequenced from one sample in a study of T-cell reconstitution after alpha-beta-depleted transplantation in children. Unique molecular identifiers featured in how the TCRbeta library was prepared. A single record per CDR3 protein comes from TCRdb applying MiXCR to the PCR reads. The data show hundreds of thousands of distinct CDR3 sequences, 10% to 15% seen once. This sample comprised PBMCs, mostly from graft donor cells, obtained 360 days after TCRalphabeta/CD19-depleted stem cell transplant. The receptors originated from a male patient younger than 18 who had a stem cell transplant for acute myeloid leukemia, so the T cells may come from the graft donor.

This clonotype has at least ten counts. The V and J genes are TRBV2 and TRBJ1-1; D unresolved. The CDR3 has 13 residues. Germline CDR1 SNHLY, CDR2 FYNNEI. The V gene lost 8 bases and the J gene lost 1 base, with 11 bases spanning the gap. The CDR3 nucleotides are TGTGCCAGCTCCGTATCAAGGAACACTGAAGCTTTCTTT. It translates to CASSVSRNTEAFF. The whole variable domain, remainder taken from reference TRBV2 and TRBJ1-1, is EPEVTQTPSHQVTQMGQEVILRCVPISNHLYFYWYRQILGQKVEFLVSFYNNEISEKSEIFDDQFSVERPDGSNFTLKIRSTKLEDSAMYFCASSVSRNTEAFFGQGTRLTVV.

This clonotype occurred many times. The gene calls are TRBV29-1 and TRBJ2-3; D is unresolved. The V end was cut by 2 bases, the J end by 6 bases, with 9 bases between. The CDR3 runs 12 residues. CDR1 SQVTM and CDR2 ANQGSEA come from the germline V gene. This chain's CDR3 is CSVESGMDTQYF. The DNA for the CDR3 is TGCAGCGTTGAATCAGGAATGGATACGCAGTATTTT.

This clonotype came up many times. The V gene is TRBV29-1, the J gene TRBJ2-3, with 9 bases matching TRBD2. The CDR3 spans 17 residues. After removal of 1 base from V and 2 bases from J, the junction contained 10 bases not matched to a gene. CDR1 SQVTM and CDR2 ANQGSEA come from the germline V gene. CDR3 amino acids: CSVEVWWREGLTDTQYF. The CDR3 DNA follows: TGCAGCGTTGAAGTCTGGTGGCGGGAGGGCCTCACAGATACGCAGTATTTT.

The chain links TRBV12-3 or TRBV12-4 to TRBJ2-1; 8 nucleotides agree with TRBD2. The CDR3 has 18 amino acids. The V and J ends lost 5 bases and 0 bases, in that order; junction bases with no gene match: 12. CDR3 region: CASSKLAALFSSYNEQFF. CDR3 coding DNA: TGTGCCAGCAGTAAACTAGCGGCACTATTTAGCTCCTACAATGAGCAGTTCTTC.

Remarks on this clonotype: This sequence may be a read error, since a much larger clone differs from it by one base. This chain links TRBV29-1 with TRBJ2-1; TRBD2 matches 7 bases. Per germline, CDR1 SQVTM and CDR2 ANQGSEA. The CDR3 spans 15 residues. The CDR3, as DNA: TGCAGCGTGGGCAGGTCTAGCGGACCCTACAATGAGCACTTCTTC. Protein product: CSVGRSSGPYNEHFF.

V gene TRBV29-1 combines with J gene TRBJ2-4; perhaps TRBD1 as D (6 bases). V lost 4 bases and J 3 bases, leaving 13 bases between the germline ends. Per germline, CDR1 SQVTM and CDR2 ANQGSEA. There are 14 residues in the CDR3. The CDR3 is CSVGTTRGKNIQYF. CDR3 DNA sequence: TGCAGCGTTGGAACCACCAGGGGCAAAAACATTCAGTACTTC.

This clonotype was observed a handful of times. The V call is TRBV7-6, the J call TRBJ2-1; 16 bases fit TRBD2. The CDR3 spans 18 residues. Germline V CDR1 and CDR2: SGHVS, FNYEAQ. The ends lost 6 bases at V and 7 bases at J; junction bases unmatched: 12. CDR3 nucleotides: TGTGCCAGCAGTTTTTTCTCCGGGACTAGCGGGAGGGCGAATGAGCAGTTCTTC. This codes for CASSFFSGTSGRANEQFF.

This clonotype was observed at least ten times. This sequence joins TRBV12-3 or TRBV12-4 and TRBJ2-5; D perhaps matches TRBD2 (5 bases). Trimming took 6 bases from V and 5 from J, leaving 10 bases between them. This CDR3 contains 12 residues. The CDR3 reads CASRSGGETQYF. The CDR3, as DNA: TGTGCCAGCAGATCAGGAGGTGAGACCCAGTACTTC.

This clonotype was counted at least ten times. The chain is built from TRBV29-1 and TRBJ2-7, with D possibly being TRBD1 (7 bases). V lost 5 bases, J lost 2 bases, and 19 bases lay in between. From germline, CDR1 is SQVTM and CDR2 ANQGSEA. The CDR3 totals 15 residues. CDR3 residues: CSVFGGTALAYEQYF. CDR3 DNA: TGCAGCGTTTTTGGGGGGACAGCTTTAGCCTACGAGCAGTACTTC.

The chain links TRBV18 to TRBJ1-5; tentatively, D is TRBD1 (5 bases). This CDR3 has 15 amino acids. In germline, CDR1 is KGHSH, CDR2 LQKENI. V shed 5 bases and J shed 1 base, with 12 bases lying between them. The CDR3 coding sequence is TGTGCCAGCTCAAGAACGCAGGGAAGCAATCAGCCCCAGCATTTT. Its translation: CASSRTQGSNQPQHF.

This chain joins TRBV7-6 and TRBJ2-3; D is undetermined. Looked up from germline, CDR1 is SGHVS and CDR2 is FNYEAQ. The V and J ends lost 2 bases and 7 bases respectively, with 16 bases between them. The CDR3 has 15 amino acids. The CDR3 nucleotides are TGTGCCAGCAGCTTAACCTGGTCCCGTCCATATACGCAGTATTTT. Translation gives CASSLTWSRPYTQYF.

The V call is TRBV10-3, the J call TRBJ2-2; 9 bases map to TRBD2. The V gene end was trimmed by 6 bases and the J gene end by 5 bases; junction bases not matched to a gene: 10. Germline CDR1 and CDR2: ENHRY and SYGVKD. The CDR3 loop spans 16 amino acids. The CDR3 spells CAIRAGGPLRTGELFF. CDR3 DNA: TGTGCCATCAGAGCGGGAGGCCCCCTTCGGACCGGGGAGCTGTTTTTT.

CDR3 protein: CASRRGDRVSFF. The CDR3, as DNA: TGTGCCTCGCGGAGGGGGGACAGAGTGTCGTTTTTT. V and J are TRBV27 and TRBJ2-2; possible D gene TRBD1, 7 bases. Germline V gene data show CDR1 as MNHEY and CDR2 as SMNVEV (reference sequence). The CDR3 runs to 12 residues. V gave up 11 bases and J gave up 16 bases, with 23 bases separating them.

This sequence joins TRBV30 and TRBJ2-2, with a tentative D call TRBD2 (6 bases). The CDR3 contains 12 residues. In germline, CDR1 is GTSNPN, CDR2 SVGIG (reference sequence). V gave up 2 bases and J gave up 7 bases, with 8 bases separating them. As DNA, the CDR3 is TGTGCCTGGAGTCGGAGGGACGGGGAGCTGTTTTTT. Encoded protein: CAWSRRDGELFF.

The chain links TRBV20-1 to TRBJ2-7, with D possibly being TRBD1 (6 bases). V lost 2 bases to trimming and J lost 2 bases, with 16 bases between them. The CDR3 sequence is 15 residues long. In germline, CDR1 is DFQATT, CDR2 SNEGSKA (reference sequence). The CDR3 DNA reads TGCAGTGCTAGAAAAGGGACACCGCCACCCTACGAGCAGTACTTC. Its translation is CSARKGTPPPYEQYF.

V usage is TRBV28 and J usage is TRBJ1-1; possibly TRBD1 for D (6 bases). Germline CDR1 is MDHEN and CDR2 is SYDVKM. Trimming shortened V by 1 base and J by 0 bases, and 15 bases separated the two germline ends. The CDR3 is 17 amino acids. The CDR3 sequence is CASSLLARGGMNTEAFF. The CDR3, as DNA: TGTGCCAGCAGTTTATTAGCCAGGGGAGGGATGAACACTGAAGCTTTCTTT.

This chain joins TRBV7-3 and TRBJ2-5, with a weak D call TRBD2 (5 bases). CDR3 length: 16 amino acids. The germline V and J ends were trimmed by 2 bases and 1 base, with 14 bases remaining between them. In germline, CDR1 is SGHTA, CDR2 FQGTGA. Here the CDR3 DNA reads TGTGCCAGCAGCTTATTCGGACGGGGTTCCCAAGAGACCCAGTACTTC. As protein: CASSLFGRGSQETQYF. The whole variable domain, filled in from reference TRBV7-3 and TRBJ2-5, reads GAGVSQTPSNKVTEKGKYVELRCDPISGHTALYWYRQSLGQGPEFLIYFQGTGAADDSGLPNDRFFAVRPEGSVSTLKIQRTERGDSAVYLCASSLFGRGSQETQYFGPGTRLLVL.

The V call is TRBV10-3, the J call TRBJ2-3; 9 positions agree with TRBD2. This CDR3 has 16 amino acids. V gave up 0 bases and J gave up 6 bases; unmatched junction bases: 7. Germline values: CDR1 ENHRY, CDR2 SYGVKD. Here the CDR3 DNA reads TGTGCCATCAGTGAGTCTATTAGCGGGAGAAGGGATACGCAGTATTTT. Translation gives CAISESISGRRDTQYF.

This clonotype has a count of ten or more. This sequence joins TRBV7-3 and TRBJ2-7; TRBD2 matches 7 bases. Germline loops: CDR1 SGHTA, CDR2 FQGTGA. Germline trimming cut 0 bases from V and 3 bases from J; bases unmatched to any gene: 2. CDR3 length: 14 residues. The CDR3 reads CASSLTAGLYEQYF. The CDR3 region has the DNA TGTGCCAGCAGCTTAACAGCGGGGCTCTACGAGCAGTACTTC. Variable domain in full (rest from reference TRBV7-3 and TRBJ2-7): GAGVSQTPSNKVTEKGKYVELRCDPISGHTALYWYRQSLGQGPEFLIYFQGTGAADDSGLPNDRFFAVRPEGSVSTLKIQRTERGDSAVYLCASSLTAGLYEQYFGPGTRLTVT.

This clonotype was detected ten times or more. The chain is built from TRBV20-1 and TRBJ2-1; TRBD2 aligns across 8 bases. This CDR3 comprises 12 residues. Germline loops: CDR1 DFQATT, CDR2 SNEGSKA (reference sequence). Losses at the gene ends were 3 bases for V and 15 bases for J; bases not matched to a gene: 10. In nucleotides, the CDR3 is TGCAGTGCTAGTCTAGCGGGCCCATATCTGTTCTTC. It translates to CSASLAGPYLFF.

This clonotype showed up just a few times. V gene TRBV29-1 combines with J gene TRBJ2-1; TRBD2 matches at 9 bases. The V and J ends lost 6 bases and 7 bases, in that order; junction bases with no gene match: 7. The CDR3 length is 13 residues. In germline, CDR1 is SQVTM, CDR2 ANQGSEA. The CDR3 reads CSVTGTSYNEQFF. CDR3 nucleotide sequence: TGCAGCGTCACCGGGACTAGCTATAATGAGCAGTTCTTC.

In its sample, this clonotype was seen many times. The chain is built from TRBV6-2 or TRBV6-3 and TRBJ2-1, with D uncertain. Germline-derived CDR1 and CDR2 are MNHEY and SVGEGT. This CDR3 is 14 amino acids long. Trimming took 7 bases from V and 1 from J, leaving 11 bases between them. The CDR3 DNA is TGTGCCAGCATCCAGGAGAGGTCCTACAATGAGCAGTTCTTC. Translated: CASIQERSYNEQFF.

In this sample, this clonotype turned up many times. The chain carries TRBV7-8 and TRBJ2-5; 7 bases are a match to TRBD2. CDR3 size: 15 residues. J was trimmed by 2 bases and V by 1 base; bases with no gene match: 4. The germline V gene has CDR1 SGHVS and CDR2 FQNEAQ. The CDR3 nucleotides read TGTGCCAGCAGCTTAGGTATTAGCGGGCAAGAGACCCAGTACTTC. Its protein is CASSLGISGQETQYF.

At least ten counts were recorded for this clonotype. The CDR3 DNA follows: TGCAGCGTCCTCGATGTGTCTAGCGGGAGGGCCGGGGAGCAGTTCTTC. Translating it yields CSVLDVSSGRAGEQFF. V is TRBV29-1 and J is TRBJ2-1; 12 bases fit TRBD2. The CDR3 covers 16 residues. Trimming cost V 6 bases and J 10 bases; bases outside gene matches: 16. Per germline, CDR1 SQVTM and CDR2 ANQGSEA.

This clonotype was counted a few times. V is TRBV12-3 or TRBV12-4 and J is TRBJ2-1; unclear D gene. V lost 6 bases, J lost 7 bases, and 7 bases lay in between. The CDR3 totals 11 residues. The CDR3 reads CASRFENEQFF. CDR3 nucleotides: TGTGCCAGCAGGTTTGAGAATGAGCAGTTCTTC.